This TCR beta chain was identified during a study of blood T cells in healthy people across ages. Through a sample-barcoded 5' primer and a J-beta primer mix, a second PCR was run for roughly 6 to 11 cycles. TCRdb ran MiXCR on the 5' RACE reads and lists one entry per CDR3 protein. Found here are about 930,000 distinct CDR3 sequences, 25% to 30% of them singletons; the top ten hold about 10%. The CDR3 extends over 16 amino acids. The germline V and J ends were trimmed by 1 base and 0 bases, with 7 bases remaining between them. Germline CDR1 reads SGHVS; CDR2 reads FNYEAQ. This clonotype has a count of ten or more. The data were also submitted as part of a second study, on T cells of mothers and their children.

Sequenced material: blood. This TCR was recovered from a woman aged 40-49 years in good health. The chain has TRBV7-6 and TRBJ2-6; the D is unclear. The CDR3 DNA is TGTGCCAGCAGCTTAGTATACTCCTCTGGGGCCAACGTCCTGACTTTC. Its protein is CASSLVYSSGANVLTF.